The 6 T cell receptor beta chains presented below share a single source sample, sequenced in a study of blood T cell repertoires in COVID-19. This table comes from immunoSEQ multiplex PCR, and its TCRdb copy is limited to in-frame clones, with some not included. The table records 100,000 to 150,000 clones, roughly 90% of them present only once. The specimen was peripheral blood. These receptors originate from a man aged 50 to 59 with COVID-19, enrolled during active disease.

The chain has TRBV19 and TRBJ1-5, with D unresolved. CDR1 is LNHDA and CDR2 is SQIVND in the germline V gene (reference sequence). The ends were cut back, 2 bases at V and 5 bases at J, with 4 bases in the middle. The CDR3 sequence is 12 residues long. In DNA, the CDR3 is TGTGCCAGTAGTATAACGGATCAGCCCCAGCATTTT. It specifies CASSITDQPQHF.

The chain uses TRBV7-8 and TRBJ2-3; 9 bases agree with TRBD1. Unmatched junction bases numbered 11, after V lost 5 bases and J lost 8 bases. The CDR3 totals 15 residues. Germline V CDR1 and CDR2: SGHVS, FQNEAQ. The CDR3 DNA is TGTGCCAGCAGCACCCGGGACAGGGCGGAAGGTACGCAGTATTTT. It specifies CASSTRDRAEGTQYF.

V is TRBV25-1 and J is TRBJ1-5, with 7 bases matching TRBD1. The germline gives CDR1 MGHDK, CDR2 SYGVNS. The CDR3 is 14 residues long. The trim removed 8 bases at V and 0 bases at J, leaving 4 bases unmatched. CDR3 sequence: CASGGQYSNQPQHF. In DNA, the CDR3 is TGTGCCAGCGGGGGACAGTATAGCAATCAGCCCCAGCATTTT.

V usage is TRBV9 and J usage is TRBJ2-2; D ambiguous. This CDR3 has 15 amino acids. Germline V gives CDR1 SGDLS, CDR2 YYNGEE. The V and J ends lost 0 bases and 1 base respectively, with 7 bases between them. The CDR3 spells CASSVGAGNTGELFF. DNA for the CDR3: TGTGCCAGCAGCGTAGGGGCAGGGAACACCGGGGAGCTGTTTTTT.

The chain uses TRBV19 and TRBJ2-1; a weak D match, TRBD1 (5 bases). This CDR3 is 14 amino acids long. Germline V gene sequence: CDR1 LNHDA, CDR2 SQIVND (reference sequence). V shed 5 bases and J shed 2 bases, with 10 bases lying between them. CDR3 loop: CASSGPGPYNEQFF. The CDR3 bases are TGTGCCAGTAGTGGGCCAGGGCCCTACAATGAGCAGTTCTTC.

The chain links TRBV14 to TRBJ2-1; D unresolved. V dropped 4 bases and J dropped 4 bases, with 8 bases sitting between them. This CDR3 spans 13 amino acids. Germline V CDR1 and CDR2: SGHDN, FVKESK. The CDR3 loop reads CASSPLQYNEQFF. The CDR3 DNA sequence: TGTGCCAGCAGCCCGCTACAGTACAATGAGCAGTTCTTC.